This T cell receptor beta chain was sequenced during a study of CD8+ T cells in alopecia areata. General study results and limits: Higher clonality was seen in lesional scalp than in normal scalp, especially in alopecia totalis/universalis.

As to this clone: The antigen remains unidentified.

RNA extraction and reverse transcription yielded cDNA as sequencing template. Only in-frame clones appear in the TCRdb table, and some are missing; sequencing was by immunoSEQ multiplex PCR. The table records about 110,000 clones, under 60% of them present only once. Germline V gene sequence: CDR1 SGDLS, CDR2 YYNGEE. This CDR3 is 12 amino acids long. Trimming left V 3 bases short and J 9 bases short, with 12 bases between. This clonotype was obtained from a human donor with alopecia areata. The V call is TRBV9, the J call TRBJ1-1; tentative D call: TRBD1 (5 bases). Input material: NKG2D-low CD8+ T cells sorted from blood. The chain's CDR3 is CASSDGHSKAFF. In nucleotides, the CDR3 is TGTGCCAGCAGCGACGGACACTCAAAAGCTTTCTTT.